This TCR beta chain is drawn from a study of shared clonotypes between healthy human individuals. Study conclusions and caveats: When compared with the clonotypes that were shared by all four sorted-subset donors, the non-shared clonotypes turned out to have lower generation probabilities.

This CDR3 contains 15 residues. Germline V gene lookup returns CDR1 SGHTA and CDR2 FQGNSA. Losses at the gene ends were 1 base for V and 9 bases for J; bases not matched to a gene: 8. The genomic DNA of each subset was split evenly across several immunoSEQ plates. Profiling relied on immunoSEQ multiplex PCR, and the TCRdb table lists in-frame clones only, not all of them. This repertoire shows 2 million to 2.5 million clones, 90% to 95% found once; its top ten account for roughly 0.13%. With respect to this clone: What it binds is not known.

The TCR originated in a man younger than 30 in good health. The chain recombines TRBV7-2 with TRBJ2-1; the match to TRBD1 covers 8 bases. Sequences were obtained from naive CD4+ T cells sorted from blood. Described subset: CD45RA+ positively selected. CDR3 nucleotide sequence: TGTGCCAGCAGCTTAGGAGCAGGGGGCATGGGTGAGCAGTTCTTC. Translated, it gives CASSLGAGGMGEQFF.